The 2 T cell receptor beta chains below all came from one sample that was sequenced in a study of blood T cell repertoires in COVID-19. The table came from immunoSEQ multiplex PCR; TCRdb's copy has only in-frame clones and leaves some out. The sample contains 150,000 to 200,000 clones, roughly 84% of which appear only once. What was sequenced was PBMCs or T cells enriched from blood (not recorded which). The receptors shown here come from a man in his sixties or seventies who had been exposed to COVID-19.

CDR3 nucleotide sequence: TGTGCCAGCAGCACTACAACCTCGGGGGAGCAGTACTTC. Encoded protein: CASSTTTSGEQYF. The chain recombines TRBV7-9 with TRBJ2-7; D might be TRBD2 (5 bases). Looked up from germline, CDR1 is SEHNR and CDR2 is FQNEAQ (reference sequence). The V end lost 5 bases, the J end lost 7 bases, and 15 bases lay between the germline ends. The CDR3 loop spans 13 amino acids.

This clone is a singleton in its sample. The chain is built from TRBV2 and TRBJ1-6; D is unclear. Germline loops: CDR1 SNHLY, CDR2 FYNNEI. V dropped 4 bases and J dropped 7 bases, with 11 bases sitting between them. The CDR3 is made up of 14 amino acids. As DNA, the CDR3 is TGTGCCAGCAGTGTGGAGGGCCTGAATTCACCCCTCCACTTT. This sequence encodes CASSVEGLNSPLHF.